Included here is one TCR beta chain sequence, with context. This sample stems from a study of blood T cell repertoires in COVID-19. The CDR3 length is 16 residues. Germline CDR1 reads SGHTA; CDR2 reads FQGNSA. After removal of 3 bases from V and 5 bases from J, the junction contained 7 bases not matched to a gene. The data were produced by immunoSEQ multiplex PCR, yet TCRdb's version contains in-frame clones alone and is incomplete. The repertoire holds fewer than 300,000 clones, with about 93% as singletons. This sequence was found in a woman younger than 45 who had recovered from COVID-19. The chain joins TRBV7-2 to TRBJ2-1; TRBD2 aligns across 10 bases. Sequences were obtained from PBMCs or T cells enriched from blood (not recorded which). The DNA for the CDR3 is TGTGCCAGCAGCTTGTCCCTAGCGGGAGTTGACAATGAGCAGTTCTTC. Its translation: CASSLSLAGVDNEQFF.